This entry concerns a single T cell receptor (beta chain). Its target is unknown. There are 16 residues in the CDR3. The germline V gene encodes CDR1 SGHRS and CDR2 YFSETQ. Trimming cost V 4 bases and J 4 bases; bases outside gene matches: 13. Via MiXCR, TCRdb re-called the reads, giving one row per CDR3 protein. The profile shows about 530,000 distinct CDR3 sequences, roughly 29% of them singletons. This sample stems from a study of T cell repertoires in cytomegalovirus infection. Study-wide results and limits: Dominating the ex vivo response were HLA-C-restricted CMV-specific TCR beta clonotypes.

What was sequenced was PBMCs. V usage is TRBV5-1 and J usage is TRBJ2-7; 8 bases line up with TRBD1. The receptor comes from a human donor in good health (CMV status not recorded). Some clones in this sample may be carry-over from other donors' samples. CDR3 DNA: TGCGCCAGCAGCAGGTCACCGGGACAGGCAGAGTACGAGCAGTACTTC. Its protein product is CASSRSPGQAEYEQYF. The full variable domain, with the rest looked up from reference TRBV5-1 and TRBJ2-7, is KAGVTQTPRYLIKTRGQQVTLSCSPISGHRSVSWYQQTPGQGLQFLFEYFSETQRNKGNFPGRFSGRQFSNSRSEMNVSTLELGDSALYLCASSRSPGQAEYEQYFGPGTRLTVT.